Listed below are T cell receptor beta chains from one sample, sequenced in a study of blood T cell repertoires in COVID-19. The table came from immunoSEQ multiplex PCR; TCRdb's copy has only in-frame clones and leaves some out. The sample consists of some 120,000 clones, 77% of them appearing once. Sequences were obtained from peripheral blood. All receptors derive from a man older than 75 with acute or convalescent COVID-19. Each CDR3 is given with its conserved first and last residue. Expanded clones are given a class, and other clones once, few, many or no size at all.

v_gene	abundance	j_gene	CDR3aa
TRBV7-2	-	TRBJ1-2	CASSLASSLNYGYTF
TRBV9	-	TRBJ1-1	CASSAGQGRNTEAFF
TRBV9	once	TRBJ2-3	CASSLTQGPDTQYF
TRBV5-1	few	TRBJ1-6	CASSFTGVNSPLHF
TRBV6-5	-	TRBJ1-2	CASSWGTGAGYTF
TRBV7-3	once	TRBJ2-2	CASSVTGVTGELFF
TRBV12-5	few	TRBJ2-5	CATRIGETQYF
TRBV19	-	TRBJ1-2	CASSIDLPRGDLNYGYTF
TRBV12-5	-	TRBJ2-5	CASGTGTGGETQYF
TRBV18	-	TRBJ1-1	CASSPTTVNTEAFF
TRBV6-5	few	TRBJ2-7	CASILAGAYEQYF
TRBV30	once	TRBJ2-7	CAWSPRGGSYEQYF
TRBV5-6	-	TRBJ1-6	CASSLIQGHTNSPLHF
TRBV7-9	-	TRBJ2-7	CASSFGQGEYF
TRBV27	-	TRBJ1-5	CASSSFNQPQHF
TRBV19	-	TRBJ2-1	CASRKTGSMAYNEQFF
TRBV4-1	few	TRBJ1-3	CASSRGRASSGNTIYF
TRBV5-1	-	TRBJ2-1	CASRDTGNVGEQFF
TRBV9	-	TRBJ1-4	CASSVRYSRAVREKLFF
TRBV5-6	-	TRBJ2-7	CASSYPGQGVSYEQYF
TRBV5-1	-	TRBJ1-1	CASSLGSGTANTEAFF
TRBV28	-	TRBJ1-2	CASSPPGQTYGYTF